The next 23 T cell receptor beta chains were all read from a single sample in a study of technical replicates of blood from four donors. This table comes from immunoSEQ multiplex PCR, and its TCRdb copy is limited to in-frame clones, with some not included. The sample lists around 83,000 clones; more than 90% were seen once. The sample comprised T cells isolated from PBMCs. The source is a human donor in good health.

The chain joins TRBV7-9 to TRBJ1-1; D remains ambiguous. The CDR3 runs to 11 residues. V lost 10 bases to trimming and J lost 1 base, with 7 bases between them. Per the germline V gene, CDR1 is SEHNR and CDR2 is FQNEAQ (reference sequence). CDR3 protein: CATRGNTEAFF. CDR3 DNA sequence: TGTGCCACCCGGGGGAACACTGAAGCTTTCTTT.

The chain links TRBV5-4 to TRBJ2-5, with TRBD2 identical over 10 bases. The germline V gene encodes CDR1 SGHNT and CDR2 YYREEE (reference sequence). The CDR3 totals 17 residues. Trimming took 2 bases from V and 4 from J; bases not matched to a gene: 11. The CDR3 region has the DNA TGTGCCAGCAGCTTCATTAGCGGGGGGCTGGTGGCAGAGACCCAGTACTTC. Encoded protein: CASSFISGGLVAETQYF.

The chain carries TRBV28 and TRBJ1-2; TRBD1 aligns across 12 bases. The germline V gene has CDR1 MDHEN and CDR2 SYDVKM. V was pared by 8 bases and J by 6 bases, with 7 bases of the junction left unmatched. There are 14 residues in the CDR3. In DNA, the CDR3 is TGTGCCAGCTCGTCGGGACAGGGGGCTAATGGCTACACCTTC. It yields the protein CASSSGQGANGYTF.

A single count supports this clone. J is TRBJ2-7 and V is TRBV2; maybe TRBD1 (5 bases). Trimming removed 11 bases from V and 2 bases from J, with 13 bases in between. This CDR3 has 12 amino acids. Germline V gene lookup returns CDR1 SNHLY and CDR2 FYNNEI. As DNA, the CDR3 is TGTGCCTTCGTGGACAACGCCTACGAGCAGTACTTC. Translated, it gives CAFVDNAYEQYF.

This rearrangement joins TRBV7-8 to TRBJ1-1, with D maybe TRBD1 (6 bases). The germline V gene has CDR1 SGHVS and CDR2 FQNEAQ. V was trimmed by 3 bases and J by 0 bases, leaving 20 bases between them. The CDR3 extends over 18 amino acids. CDR3 protein: CASSFTGTPTDMNTEAFF. The DNA of the CDR3 is TGTGCCAGCAGCTTTACCGGGACACCTACCGATATGAACACTGAAGCTTTCTTT. Combining the CDR3 with reference TRBV7-8 and TRBJ1-1 gives the whole variable domain GAGVSQSPRYKVAKRGQDVALRCDPISGHVSLFWYQQALGQGPEFLTYFQNEAQLDKSGLPSDRFFAERPEGSVSTLKIQRTQQEDSAVYLCASSFTGTPTDMNTEAFFGQGTRLTVV.

The chain has TRBV30 and TRBJ1-3; a possible D gene is TRBD1 (5 bases). Germline CDR1 GTSNPN, CDR2 SVGIG (reference sequence). This CDR3 contains 16 residues. The V end was cut by 7 bases, the J end by 0 bases, with 19 bases between. The CDR3 DNA reads TGTGCCTCCCCGGGGGAGCGGCGACTCTCTGGAAACACCATATATTTT. It specifies CASPGERRLSGNTIYF.

This clone was recorded once. The genes are TRBV5-6 and TRBJ2-1; no clear D. There are 13 residues in the CDR3. Germline V gene data show CDR1 as SGHDT and CDR2 as YYEEEE. Trimming pared 2 bases from V and 9 bases from J, leaving 12 bases between. The CDR3 DNA reads as TGTGCCAGCAGCTTAGGCAGCGCCGGTGAGCAGTTCTTC. The encoded protein is CASSLGSAGEQFF.

The V call is TRBV10-3, the J call TRBJ2-2; 9 positions match TRBD1. The length of the CDR3 is 17 residues. J lost 3 bases, V lost 0 bases, and 5 bases had no gene match. CDR1 is ENHRY, CDR2 SYGVKD, per germline. The CDR3 DNA follows: TGTGCCATCAGTGAGTCATGGGGACAGGGCTACACCGGGGAGCTGTTTTTT. Translated: CAISESWGQGYTGELFF.

The chain joins TRBV20-1 to TRBJ2-2, with D unresolved. The CDR3 sequence is 11 residues long. Germline values: CDR1 DFQATT, CDR2 SNEGSKA (reference sequence). Trimming shortened V by 3 bases and J by 7 bases, and 6 bases separated the two germline ends. This CDR3 is CSASFGGELFF. CDR3 coding DNA: TGCAGTGCTAGTTTCGGCGGGGAGCTGTTTTTT.

The chain is built from TRBV19 and TRBJ2-1; TRBD1 aligns across 9 bases. In germline, CDR1 is LNHDA, CDR2 SQIVND (reference sequence). The length of the CDR3 is 14 residues. V was clipped by 6 bases and J by 5 bases; unmatched bases: 5. CDR3 coding DNA: TGTGCCAGTAGGCCGGGACAGGGACACAATGAGCAGTTCTTC. Protein: CASRPGQGHNEQFF.

The rearrangement uses TRBV5-1 and TRBJ2-1, with TRBD2 matching 9 bases. Germline assignment: CDR1 SGHRS and CDR2 YFSETQ. This CDR3 has 17 amino acids. The junction had 8 bases not matched to a gene; V was cut back by 4 bases and J by 0 bases. CDR3 DNA sequence: TGCGCCAGCAGCAGATTTTTTAGCGGGGGCTCCTACAATGAGCAGTTCTTC. It encodes CASSRFFSGGSYNEQFF.

The chain carries TRBV7-6 and TRBJ2-5; 7 nucleotides agree with TRBD2. Unmatched junction bases numbered 8, after V lost 5 bases and J lost 2 bases. Germline CDR1 is SGHVS and CDR2 is FNYEAQ. The CDR3 is made up of 15 amino acids. The CDR3 nucleotides read TGTGCCAGCAGCCGCCTACTAGCGAATCAAGAGACCCAGTACTTC. This gives the protein CASSRLLANQETQYF.

The V call is TRBV6-5, the J call TRBJ1-5, with TRBD1 as a possible D gene (6 bases). Germline V lookup: CDR1 MNHEY, CDR2 SVGAGI. CDR3 size: 13 residues. V was trimmed by 4 bases and J by 4 bases, leaving 8 bases between them. The CDR3 protein is CASSSQGNQPQHF. CDR3 bases: TGTGCCAGCAGTTCTCAGGGGAATCAGCCCCAGCATTTT.

This chain connects TRBV7-9 to TRBJ2-3; 8 positions match TRBD1. Germline CDR1 reads SEHNR; CDR2 reads FQNEAQ (reference sequence). V shed 5 bases, J shed 6 bases, and the junction held 16 bases outside the gene matches. The CDR3 spans 17 residues. CDR3 DNA: TGTGCCAGCAGCGACCGCGACAGGGGCCAACTTGGCGATACGCAGTATTTT. This gives the protein CASSDRDRGQLGDTQYF.

V is TRBV19 and J is TRBJ1-2; D not certain. CDR3 length: 10 residues. From germline, CDR1 is LNHDA and CDR2 SQIVND (reference sequence). V lost 9 bases to trimming and J lost 10 bases, with 12 bases between them. CDR3 region: CASRGGVYTF. DNA of the CDR3: TGTGCCAGCCGAGGAGGTGTCTACACCTTC. Full variable domain (remainder filled in from reference TRBV19 and TRBJ1-2): DGGITQSPKYLFRKEGQNVTLSCEQNLNHDAMYWYRQDPGQGLRLIYYSQIVNDFQKGDIAEGYSVSREKKESFPLTVTSAQKNPTAFYLCASRGGVYTFGSGTRLTVV.

The V and J genes are TRBV9 and TRBJ2-3, with D perhaps TRBD1 (6 bases). V shed 3 bases and J shed 8 bases, with 19 bases lying between them. The germline V gene has CDR1 SGDLS and CDR2 YYNGEE. This CDR3 region has 15 residues. In DNA, the CDR3 is TGTGCCAGCAGCGAGGGGAAACAGGGTACGGGTACGCAGTATTTT. It codes for CASSEGKQGTGTQYF. The whole variable domain, remainder taken from reference TRBV9 and TRBJ2-3, is DSGVTQTPKHLITATGQRVTLRCSPRSGDLSVYWYQQSLDQGLQFLIQYYNGEERAKGNILERFSAQQFPDLHSELNLSSLELGDSALYFCASSEGKQGTGTQYFGPGTRLTVL.

This chain connects TRBV29-1 to TRBJ2-3, with TRBD2 matching over 11 bases. The CDR3 length is 15 residues. The trim removed 6 bases at V and 2 bases at J, leaving 7 bases unmatched. Germline values: CDR1 SQVTM, CDR2 ANQGSEA. The CDR3 is CSVAGTSGPTDTQYF. The CDR3 nucleotides read TGCAGCGTCGCCGGGACTAGCGGTCCCACAGATACGCAGTATTTT.

The chain uses TRBV5-1 and TRBJ1-2; possible D gene TRBD1, 5 bases. Trimming stripped 4 bases from V and 2 bases from J, with 6 bases between. Per germline, CDR1 SGHRS and CDR2 YFSETQ. This CDR3 region has 12 residues. The CDR3 DNA reads as TGCGCCAGCAGCGGACAAAACTATGGCTACACCTTC. It is translated as CASSGQNYGYTF. The full variable domain, with the rest looked up from reference TRBV5-1 and TRBJ1-2, is KAGVTQTPRYLIKTRGQQVTLSCSPISGHRSVSWYQQTPGQGLQFLFEYFSETQRNKGNFPGRFSGRQFSNSRSEMNVSTLELGDSALYLCASSGQNYGYTFGSGTRLTVV.

The chain carries TRBV2 and TRBJ1-2; the D is unclear. The V and J ends lost 4 bases and 5 bases respectively, with 8 bases between them. This CDR3 spans 12 amino acids. Germline loops: CDR1 SNHLY, CDR2 FYNNEI. CDR3 coding DNA: TGTGCCAGCAGTGTTTCTACTTATGGCTACACCTTC. Protein sequence: CASSVSTYGYTF. The variable domain in full, with the rest retrieved from reference TRBV2 and TRBJ1-2, is EPEVTQTPSHQVTQMGQEVILRCVPISNHLYFYWYRQILGQKVEFLVSFYNNEISEKSEIFDDQFSVERPDGSNFTLKIRSTKLEDSAMYFCASSVSTYGYTFGSGTRLTVV.

The rearrangement uses TRBV27 and TRBJ2-1; 10 positions match TRBD2. Unmatched junction bases numbered 4, after V lost 4 bases and J lost 7 bases. CDR1 MNHEY and CDR2 SMNVEV come from the germline V gene (reference sequence). The CDR3 length is 14 residues. The CDR3 region is CASSSKREGNEQFF. CDR3 DNA sequence: TGTGCCAGCAGTTCCAAGCGGGAGGGAAATGAGCAGTTCTTC.

The V and J genes are TRBV6-5 and TRBJ2-7, with TRBD1 identical over 8 bases. CDR1 and CDR2 (germline): MNHEY, SVGAGI. After removal of 4 bases from V and 2 bases from J, the junction contained 4 bases not matched to a gene. The CDR3 is 14 residues long. The CDR3 reads CASSLGQVTYEQYF. The CDR3 region has the DNA TGTGCCAGCAGTTTGGGACAGGTGACCTACGAGCAGTACTTC.

The V call is TRBV5-6, the J call TRBJ1-5; 9 bases map to TRBD1. The V and J ends lost 4 bases and 5 bases, in that order; junction bases with no gene match: 13. Per germline, CDR1 SGHDT and CDR2 YYEEEE. This CDR3 has 17 residues. This CDR3 reads CASSLGTGNSRYQPQHF. The DNA for the CDR3 is TGTGCCAGCAGCCTTGGGACAGGGAATTCGAGGTATCAGCCCCAGCATTTT.

Only one count was recorded for this clone. This chain's CDR3 is CASSVSGSPSQNTEAFF. The CDR3 DNA reads TGTGCCAGCAGCGTATCCGGGAGCCCAAGCCAAAACACTGAAGCTTTCTTT. The chain is built from TRBV9 and TRBJ1-1, with D uncertain. CDR1 is SGDLS and CDR2 is YYNGEE in the germline V gene. Trimming took 1 base from V and 2 from J, leaving 18 bases between them. The CDR3 covers 17 residues. Combining the CDR3 with reference TRBV9 and TRBJ1-1 gives the whole variable domain DSGVTQTPKHLITATGQRVTLRCSPRSGDLSVYWYQQSLDQGLQFLIQYYNGEERAKGNILERFSAQQFPDLHSELNLSSLELGDSALYFCASSVSGSPSQNTEAFFGQGTRLTVV.